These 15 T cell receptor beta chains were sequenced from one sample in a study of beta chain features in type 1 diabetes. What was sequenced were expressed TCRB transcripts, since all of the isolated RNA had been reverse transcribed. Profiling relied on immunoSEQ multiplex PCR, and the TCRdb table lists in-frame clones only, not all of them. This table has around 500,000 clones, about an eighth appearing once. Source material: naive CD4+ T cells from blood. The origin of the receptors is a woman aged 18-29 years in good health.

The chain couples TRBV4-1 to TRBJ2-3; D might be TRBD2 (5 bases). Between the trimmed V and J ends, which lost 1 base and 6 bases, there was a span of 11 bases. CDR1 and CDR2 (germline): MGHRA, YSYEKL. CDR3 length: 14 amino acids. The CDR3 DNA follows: TGCGCCAGCAGCCAAGTAGGGAGAAGCGATACGCAGTATTTT. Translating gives CASSQVGRSDTQYF.

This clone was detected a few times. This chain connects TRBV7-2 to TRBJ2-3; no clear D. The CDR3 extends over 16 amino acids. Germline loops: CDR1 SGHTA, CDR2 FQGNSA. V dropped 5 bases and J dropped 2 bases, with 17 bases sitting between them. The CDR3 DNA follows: TGTGCCAGCAGCCCGCGACCGCCGGCAACCACAGATACGCAGTATTTT. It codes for CASSPRPPATTDTQYF.

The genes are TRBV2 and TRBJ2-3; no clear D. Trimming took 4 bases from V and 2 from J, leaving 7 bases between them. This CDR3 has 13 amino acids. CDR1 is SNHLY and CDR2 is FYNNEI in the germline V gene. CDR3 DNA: TGTGCCAGCAGTGGGCAGACCACAGATACGCAGTATTTT. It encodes CASSGQTTDTQYF. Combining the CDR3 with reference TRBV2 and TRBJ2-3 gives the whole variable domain EPEVTQTPSHQVTQMGQEVILRCVPISNHLYFYWYRQILGQKVEFLVSFYNNEISEKSEIFDDQFSVERPDGSNFTLKIRSTKLEDSAMYFCASSGQTTDTQYFGPGTRLTVL.

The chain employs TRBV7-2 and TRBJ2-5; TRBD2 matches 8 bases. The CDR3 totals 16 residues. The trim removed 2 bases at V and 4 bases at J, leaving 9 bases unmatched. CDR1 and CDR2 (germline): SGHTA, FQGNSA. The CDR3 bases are TGTGCCAGCAGCTTAATTAGCAGCGGGAGCAGAGAGACCCAGTACTTC. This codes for CASSLISSGSRETQYF.

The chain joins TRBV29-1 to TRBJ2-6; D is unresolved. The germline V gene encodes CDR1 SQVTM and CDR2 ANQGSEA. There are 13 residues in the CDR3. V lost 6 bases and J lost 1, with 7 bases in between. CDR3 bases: TGCAGCGTCTCCGGGTCTGGGGCCAACGTCCTGACTTTC. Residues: CSVSGSGANVLTF.

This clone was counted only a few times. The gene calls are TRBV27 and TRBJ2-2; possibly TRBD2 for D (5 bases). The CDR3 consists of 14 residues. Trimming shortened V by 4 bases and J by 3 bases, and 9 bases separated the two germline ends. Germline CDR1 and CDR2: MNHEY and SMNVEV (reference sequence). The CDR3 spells CASSYVDYTGELFF. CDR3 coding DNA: TGTGCCAGCAGTTATGTGGACTACACCGGGGAGCTGTTTTTT.

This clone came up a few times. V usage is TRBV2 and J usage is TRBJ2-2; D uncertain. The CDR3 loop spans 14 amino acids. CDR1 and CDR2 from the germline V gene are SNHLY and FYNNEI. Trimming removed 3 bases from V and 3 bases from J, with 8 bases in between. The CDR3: CASSENSYTGELFF. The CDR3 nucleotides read TGTGCCAGCAGTGAGAACAGCTACACCGGGGAGCTGTTTTTT.

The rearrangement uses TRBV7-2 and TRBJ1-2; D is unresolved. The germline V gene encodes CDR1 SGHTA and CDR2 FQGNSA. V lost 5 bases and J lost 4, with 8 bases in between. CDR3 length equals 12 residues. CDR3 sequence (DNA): TGTGCCAGCAGCCCGGAAAGCTATGGCTACACCTTC. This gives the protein CASSPESYGYTF.

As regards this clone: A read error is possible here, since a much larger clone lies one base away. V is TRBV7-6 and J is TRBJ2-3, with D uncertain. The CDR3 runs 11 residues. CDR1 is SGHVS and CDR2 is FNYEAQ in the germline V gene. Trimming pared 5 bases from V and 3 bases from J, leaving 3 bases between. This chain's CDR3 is CASSTTDTQYF. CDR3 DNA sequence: TGTGCCAGCAGCACGACAGATACGCAGTATTTT.

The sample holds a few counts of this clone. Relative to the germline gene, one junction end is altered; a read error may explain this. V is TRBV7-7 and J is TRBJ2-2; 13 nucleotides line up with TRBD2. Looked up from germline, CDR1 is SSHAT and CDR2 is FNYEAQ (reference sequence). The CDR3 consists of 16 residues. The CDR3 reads CASSRGLAGVTGELFF. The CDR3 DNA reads TGTGCTAGCAGCCGCGGACTAGCGGGAGTCACCGGGGAGCTGTTTTTT.

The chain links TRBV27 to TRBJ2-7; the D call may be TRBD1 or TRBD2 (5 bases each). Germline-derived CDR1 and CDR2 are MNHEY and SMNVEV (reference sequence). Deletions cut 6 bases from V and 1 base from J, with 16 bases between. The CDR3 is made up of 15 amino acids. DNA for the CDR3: TGTGCCAGCAGAAAGCCCGGGACGGTATCCTACGAGCAGTACTTC. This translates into CASRKPGTVSYEQYF.

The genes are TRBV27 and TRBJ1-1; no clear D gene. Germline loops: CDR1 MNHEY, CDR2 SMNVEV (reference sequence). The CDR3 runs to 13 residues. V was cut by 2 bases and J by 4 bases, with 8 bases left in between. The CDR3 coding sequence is TGTGCCAGCAGTTTAAAAGGGAGCACTGAAGCTTTCTTT. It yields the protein CASSLKGSTEAFF.

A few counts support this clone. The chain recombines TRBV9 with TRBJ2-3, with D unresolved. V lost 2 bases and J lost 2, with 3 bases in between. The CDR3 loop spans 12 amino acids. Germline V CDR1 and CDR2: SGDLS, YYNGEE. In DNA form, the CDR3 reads TGTGCCAGCAGCGTCTACACAGATACGCAGTATTTT. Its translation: CASSVYTDTQYF.

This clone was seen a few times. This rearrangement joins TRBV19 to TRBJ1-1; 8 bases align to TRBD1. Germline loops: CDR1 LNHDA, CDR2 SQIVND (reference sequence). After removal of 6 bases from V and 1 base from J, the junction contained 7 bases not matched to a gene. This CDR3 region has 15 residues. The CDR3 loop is CASSPDRAKNTEAFF. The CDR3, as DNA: TGTGCCAGTAGCCCGGACAGGGCTAAGAACACTGAAGCTTTCTTT.

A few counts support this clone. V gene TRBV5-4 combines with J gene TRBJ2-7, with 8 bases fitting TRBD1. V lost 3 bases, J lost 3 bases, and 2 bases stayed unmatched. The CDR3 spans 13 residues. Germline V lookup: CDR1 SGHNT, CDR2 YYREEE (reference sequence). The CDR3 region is CASSSDRGYEQYF. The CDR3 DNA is TGTGCCAGCAGCTCTGACAGGGGCTACGAGCAGTACTTC.